This record looks at one TCR beta chain sequence and its context. Original handling: Using reference gene primer amplification, nucleated cell counts were estimated. The protocol was immunoSEQ multiplex PCR, while the TCRdb copy is restricted to in-frame clones and leaves out a portion. Clone size and the V and J calls come from that table; the DNA yielded D and trimming. The table has about 160,000 clones, approximately 88% seen once. The CDR3 length is 15 residues. In germline, CDR1 is KGHSH, CDR2 LQKENI. The V end lost 2 bases, the J end lost 0 bases, and 8 bases lay between the germline ends. These data come from a study of blood T cell repertoires in COVID-19. Study background: The study drew acute and convalescent COVID-19 samples from the United States, Italy and Spain. Sources were T cells, B-cell-depleted T cells, or PBMCs; the material itself was cDNA or gDNA.

The sequence derives from a woman older than 75 with active or convalescent COVID-19. The genes are TRBV18 and TRBJ2-1; D is perhaps TRBD2 (6 bases). Sequencing was done on a sample of peripheral blood. The CDR3 bases are TGTGCCAGCTCACCAGTCGGGAGCTCCTACAATGAGCAGTTCTTC. It encodes CASSPVGSSYNEQFF.